The clone carrying this T cell receptor (beta chain) has only a few counts. These data are taken from a study of blood T cell repertoires in COVID-19. The CDR3 consists of 13 residues. CDR1 and CDR2 from the germline V gene are ENHRY and SYGVKD. Trimming left V 4 bases short and J 4 bases short, with 10 bases between. TCRdb's copy holds only in-frame clones and misses some; the assay was immunoSEQ multiplex PCR. The sample carries about 170,000 clones, less than 85% recorded once. This receptor was identified in a human donor with acute or convalescent COVID-19. The donor label of this sample is uncertain. The source material was peripheral blood. V and J are TRBV10-3 and TRBJ1-1, with TRBD1 as a possible D gene (5 bases). The CDR3 spells CAISGMGGTEAFF. The CDR3 coding sequence is TGTGCCATCAGTGGGATGGGGGGCACTGAAGCTTTCTTT.